Following are 2 T cell receptor beta chains from one sample sequenced in a study of T cell repertoires in cytomegalovirus infection. From the reads, TCRdb called clonotypes with MiXCR, one entry per CDR3 protein. The sample yields hundreds of thousands of distinct CDR3 sequences, 15% to 20% seen once. The sequenced material came from PBMCs. All receptors come from a human donor in good health (CMV status not recorded). Some clones in this sample may be carry-over from other donors' samples.

This clonotype was seen a few times. The CDR3 DNA sequence: TGTGCCAGCAGTGCAGAGACAGGGAGCAATCAGCCCCAGCATTTT. Translation: CASSAETGSNQPQHF. The chain employs TRBV2 and TRBJ1-5; 7 bases are a match to TRBD1. J gave up 1 base and V 4 bases, and 4 bases lay outside the gene matches. The germline CDR1 and CDR2 sequences are SNHLY and FYNNEI. The CDR3 sequence is 15 residues long.

This clonotype was observed a handful of times. This chain connects TRBV6-5 to TRBJ2-3; the D is unclear. CDR1 and CDR2 (germline): MNHEY, SVGAGI. The CDR3 has 14 residues. Trimming removed 3 bases from V and 4 bases from J, with 11 bases in between. CDR3 sequence reads: CASSYSRLPDTQYF. In DNA form, the CDR3 reads TGTGCCAGCAGTTATAGCAGGCTCCCAGATACGCAGTATTTT.